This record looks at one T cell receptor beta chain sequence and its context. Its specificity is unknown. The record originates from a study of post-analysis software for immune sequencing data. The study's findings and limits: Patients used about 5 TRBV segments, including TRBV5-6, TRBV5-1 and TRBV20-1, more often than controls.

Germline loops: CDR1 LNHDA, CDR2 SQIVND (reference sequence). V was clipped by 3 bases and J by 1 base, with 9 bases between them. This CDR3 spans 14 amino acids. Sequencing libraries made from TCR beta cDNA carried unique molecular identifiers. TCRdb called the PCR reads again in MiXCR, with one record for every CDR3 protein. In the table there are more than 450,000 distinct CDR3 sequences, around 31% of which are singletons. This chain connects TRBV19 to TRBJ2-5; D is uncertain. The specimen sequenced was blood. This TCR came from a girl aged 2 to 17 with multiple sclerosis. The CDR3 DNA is TGTGCCAGTAGTATGGGTGGGGTCCAAGAGACCCAGTACTTC. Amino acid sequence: CASSMGGVQETQYF.